This T cell receptor beta chain was profiled in a study of shared clonotypes between healthy human individuals. Naive CD8 cells lacked CD45RO, underwent positive selection for CCR7 and left out terminally differentiated effector memory CD45RA+ cells. Here immunoSEQ multiplex PCR was the method, and the copy in TCRdb shows in-frame clones only, minus some. Here the sample spans about 2 million clones, approximately 94% being singletons. The sequencing input was naive CD8+ T cells sorted from blood. The origin of this receptor is a man aged 18 to 30 in good health.

In DNA form, the CDR3 reads TGTGCCAGCGCGGCGGATTATAATTCACCCCTCCACTTT. This encodes CASAADYNSPLHF. V is TRBV6-4 and J is TRBJ1-6; D not resolved. The CDR3 sequence is 13 residues long. The V end was cut by 8 bases, the J end by 4 bases, with 9 bases between. Germline V gene data show CDR1 as MRHNA and CDR2 as SNTAGT.